The TCR beta chain under discussion was sequenced for a study of blood T cell repertoires in COVID-19. Study context: COVID-19 samples from acute and convalescent phases originated in the United States, Italy and Spain. From T cells, B-cell-depleted T cells, or PBMCs came the material, which was cDNA or gDNA.

In the original workflow: Counts of nucleated cells, estimated from reference gene primer amplification, were obtained. Data came from immunoSEQ multiplex PCR; TCRdb stores just in-frame clones and leaves some out. The V and J calls and the clone size are those of that table, but D and trimming were determined from the DNA. The sample lists about 300,000 clones, about 80% occurring once. The length of the CDR3 is 17 residues. Deletions cut 2 bases from V and 1 base from J, with 14 bases between. Germline values: CDR1 SGHNT, CDR2 YENEEA. Sequences were obtained from peripheral blood. The TCR was taken from a woman aged 45-59 years who had recovered from COVID-19. The J gene is TRBJ2-2, the V gene TRBV11-3; D gene unclear. Written as DNA, the CDR3 is TGTGCCAGCAGCTTAAAGGTTGGCGGAGTGAACACCGGGGAGCTGTTTTTT. This gives the protein CASSLKVGGVNTGELFF. Filled out from reference TRBV11-3 and TRBJ2-2, the complete variable domain reads EAGVVQSPRYKIIEKKQPVAFWCNPISGHNTLYWYLQNLGQGPELLIRYENEEAVDDSQLPKDRFSAERLKGVDSTLKIQPAELGDSAVYLCASSLKVGGVNTGELFFGEGSRLTVL.